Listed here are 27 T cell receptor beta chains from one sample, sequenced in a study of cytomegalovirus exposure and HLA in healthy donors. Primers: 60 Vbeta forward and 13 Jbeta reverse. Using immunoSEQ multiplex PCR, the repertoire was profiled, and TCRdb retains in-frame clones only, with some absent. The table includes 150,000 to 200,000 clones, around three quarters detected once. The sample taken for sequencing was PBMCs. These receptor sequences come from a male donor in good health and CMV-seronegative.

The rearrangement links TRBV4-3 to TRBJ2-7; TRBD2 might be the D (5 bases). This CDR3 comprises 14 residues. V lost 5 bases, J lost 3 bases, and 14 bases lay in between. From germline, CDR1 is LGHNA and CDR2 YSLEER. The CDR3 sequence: CASSARTYNYEQYF. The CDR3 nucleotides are TGCGCCAGCAGCGCCCGGACTTACAACTACGAGCAGTACTTC.

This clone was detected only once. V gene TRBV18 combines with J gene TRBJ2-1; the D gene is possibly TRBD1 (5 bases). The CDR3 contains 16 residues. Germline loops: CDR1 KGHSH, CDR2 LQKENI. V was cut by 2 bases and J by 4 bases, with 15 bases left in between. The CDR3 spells CASSPWRQNTYNEQFF. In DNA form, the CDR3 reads TGTGCCAGCTCACCATGGCGACAGAACACTTACAATGAGCAGTTCTTC.

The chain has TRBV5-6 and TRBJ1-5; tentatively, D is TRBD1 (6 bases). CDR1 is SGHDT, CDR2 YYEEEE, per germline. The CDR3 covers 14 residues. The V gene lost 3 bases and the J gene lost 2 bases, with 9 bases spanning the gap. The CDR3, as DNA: TGTGCCAGCAGCTCACGGACAGGCAATCAGCCCCAGCATTTT. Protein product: CASSSRTGNQPQHF.

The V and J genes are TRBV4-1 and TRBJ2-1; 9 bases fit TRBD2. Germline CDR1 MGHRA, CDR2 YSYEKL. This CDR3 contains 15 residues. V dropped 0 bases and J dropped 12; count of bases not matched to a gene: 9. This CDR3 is CASSQEAGGSQGQFF. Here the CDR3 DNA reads TGCGCCAGCAGCCAAGAAGCGGGGGGCTCCCAGGGGCAGTTCTTC.

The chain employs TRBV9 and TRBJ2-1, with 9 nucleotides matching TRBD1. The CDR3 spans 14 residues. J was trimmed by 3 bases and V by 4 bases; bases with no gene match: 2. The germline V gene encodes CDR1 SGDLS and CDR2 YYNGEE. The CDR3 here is CASSLTGGYNEQFF. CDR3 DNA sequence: TGTGCCAGCAGCCTGACAGGGGGCTACAATGAGCAGTTCTTC. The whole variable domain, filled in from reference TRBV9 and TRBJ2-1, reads DSGVTQTPKHLITATGQRVTLRCSPRSGDLSVYWYQQSLDQGLQFLIQYYNGEERAKGNILERFSAQQFPDLHSELNLSSLELGDSALYFCASSLTGGYNEQFFGPGTRLTVL.

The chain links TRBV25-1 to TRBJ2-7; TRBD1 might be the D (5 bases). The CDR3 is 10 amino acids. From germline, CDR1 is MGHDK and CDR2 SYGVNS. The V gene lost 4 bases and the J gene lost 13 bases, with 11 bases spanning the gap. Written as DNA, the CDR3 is TGTGCCAGCAGTGCGCAGGGTCTATACTTC. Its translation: CASSAQGLYF.

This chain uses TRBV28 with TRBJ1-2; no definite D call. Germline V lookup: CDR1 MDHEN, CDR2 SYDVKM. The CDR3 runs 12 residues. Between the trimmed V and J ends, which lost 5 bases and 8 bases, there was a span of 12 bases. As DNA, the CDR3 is TGTGCCAGCAGTGTGTCTTCCGAGGGCTACACCTTC. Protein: CASSVSSEGYTF.

The DNA for the CDR3 is TGTGCCAGCAGTTCGCAAAGGAACAGGGTCATAGACTATGGCTACACCTTC. Translation gives CASSSQRNRVIDYGYTF. The chain carries TRBV28 and TRBJ1-2, with D maybe TRBD1 (6 bases). The germline V and J ends were trimmed by 4 bases and 3 bases, with 21 bases remaining between them. CDR3 size: 17 residues. CDR1 and CDR2 from the germline V gene are MDHEN and SYDVKM.

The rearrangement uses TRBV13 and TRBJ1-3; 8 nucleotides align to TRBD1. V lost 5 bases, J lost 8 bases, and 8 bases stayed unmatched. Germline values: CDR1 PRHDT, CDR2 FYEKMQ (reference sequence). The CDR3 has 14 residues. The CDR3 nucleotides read TGTGCCAGCAGCGGACAGGGTGCGTCCGACACCATATATTTT. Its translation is CASSGQGASDTIYF.

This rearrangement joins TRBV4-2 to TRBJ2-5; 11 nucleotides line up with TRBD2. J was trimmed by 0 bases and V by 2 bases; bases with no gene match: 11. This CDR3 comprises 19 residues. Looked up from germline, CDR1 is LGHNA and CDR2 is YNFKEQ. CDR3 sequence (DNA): TGTGCCAGCAGCCAACAAGGGGGACTAGCGGCGCTGTACCAAGAGACCCAGTACTTC. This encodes CASSQQGGLAALYQETQYF.

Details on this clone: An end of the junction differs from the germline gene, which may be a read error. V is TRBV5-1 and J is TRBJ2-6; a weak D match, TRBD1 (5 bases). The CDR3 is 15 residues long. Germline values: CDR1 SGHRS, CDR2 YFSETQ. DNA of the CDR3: TGCGCCAGCAGCTTTCCCGGCTCTGGGGCCAACGGCCTGACTTTC. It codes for CASSFPGSGANGLTF.

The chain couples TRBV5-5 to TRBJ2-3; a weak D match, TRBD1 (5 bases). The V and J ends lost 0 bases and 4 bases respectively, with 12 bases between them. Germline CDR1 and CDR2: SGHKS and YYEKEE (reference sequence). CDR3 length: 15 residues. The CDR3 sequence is CASSLDKGLADTQYF. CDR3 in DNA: TGTGCCAGCAGCTTGGATAAGGGGCTGGCAGATACGCAGTATTTT.

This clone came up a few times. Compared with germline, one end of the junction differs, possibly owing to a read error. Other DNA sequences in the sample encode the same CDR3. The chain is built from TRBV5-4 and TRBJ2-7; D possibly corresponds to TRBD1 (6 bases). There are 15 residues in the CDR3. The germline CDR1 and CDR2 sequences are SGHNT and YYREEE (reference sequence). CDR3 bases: TGCGCCAGCAGCCAGGTTGCAGGGGATTCCTACGAGCAGTACTTC. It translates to CASSQVAGDSYEQYF.

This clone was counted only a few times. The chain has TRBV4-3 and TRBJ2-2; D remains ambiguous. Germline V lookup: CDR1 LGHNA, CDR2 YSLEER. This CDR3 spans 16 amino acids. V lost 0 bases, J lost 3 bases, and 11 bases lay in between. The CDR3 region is CASSQEGARYTGELFF. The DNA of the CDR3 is TGCGCCAGCAGCCAAGAGGGCGCCAGGTACACCGGGGAGCTGTTTTTT.

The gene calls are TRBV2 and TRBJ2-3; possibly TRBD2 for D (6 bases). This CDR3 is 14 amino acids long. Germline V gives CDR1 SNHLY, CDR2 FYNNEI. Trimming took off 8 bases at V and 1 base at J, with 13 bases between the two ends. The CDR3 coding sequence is TGTGCCAGCGTCTGGTCTAGCGGCACAGATACGCAGTATTTT. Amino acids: CASVWSSGTDTQYF.

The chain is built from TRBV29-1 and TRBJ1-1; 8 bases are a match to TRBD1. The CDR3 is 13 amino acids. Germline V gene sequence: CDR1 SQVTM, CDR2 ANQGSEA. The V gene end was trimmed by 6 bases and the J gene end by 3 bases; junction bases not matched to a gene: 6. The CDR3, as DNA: TGCAGCGTCGACCAGGGGGCTGACACTGAAGCTTTCTTT. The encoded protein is CSVDQGADTEAFF.

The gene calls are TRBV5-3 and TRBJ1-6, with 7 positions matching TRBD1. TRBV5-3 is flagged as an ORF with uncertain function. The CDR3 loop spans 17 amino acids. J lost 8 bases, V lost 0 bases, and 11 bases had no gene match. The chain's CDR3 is CARSLERGRFIDSPLHF. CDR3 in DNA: TGTGCCAGAAGCTTGGAGAGGGGGCGCTTTATTGATTCACCCCTCCACTTT.

DNA for the CDR3: TGTGCCAGTAGTACGAAAGACCTCGGGGATACGCAGTATTTT. It yields the protein CASSTKDLGDTQYF. The rearrangement links TRBV19 to TRBJ2-3; no clear D. Germline assignment: CDR1 LNHDA and CDR2 SQIVND (reference sequence). CDR3 length equals 14 residues. Trimming stripped 4 bases from V and 6 bases from J, with 14 bases between.

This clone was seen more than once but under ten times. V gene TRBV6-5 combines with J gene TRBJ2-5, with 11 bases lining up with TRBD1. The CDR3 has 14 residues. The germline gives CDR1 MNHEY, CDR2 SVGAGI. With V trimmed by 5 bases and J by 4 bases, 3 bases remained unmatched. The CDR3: CASSDGQGAETQYF. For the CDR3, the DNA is TGTGCCAGCAGTGACGGACAGGGGGCAGAGACCCAGTACTTC.

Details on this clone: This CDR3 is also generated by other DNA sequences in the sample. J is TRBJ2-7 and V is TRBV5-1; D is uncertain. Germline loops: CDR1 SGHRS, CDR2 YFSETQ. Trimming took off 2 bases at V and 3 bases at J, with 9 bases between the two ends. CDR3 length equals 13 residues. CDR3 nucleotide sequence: TGCGCCAGCAGCTTAGACTCATACTACGAGCAGTACTTC. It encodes CASSLDSYYEQYF.

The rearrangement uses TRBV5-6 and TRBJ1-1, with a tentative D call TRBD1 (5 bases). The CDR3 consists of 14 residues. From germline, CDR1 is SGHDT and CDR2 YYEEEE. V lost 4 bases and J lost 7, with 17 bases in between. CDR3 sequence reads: CASSPEGWGDEAFF. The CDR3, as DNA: TGTGCCAGCAGCCCCGAGGGGTGGGGGGATGAAGCTTTCTTT.

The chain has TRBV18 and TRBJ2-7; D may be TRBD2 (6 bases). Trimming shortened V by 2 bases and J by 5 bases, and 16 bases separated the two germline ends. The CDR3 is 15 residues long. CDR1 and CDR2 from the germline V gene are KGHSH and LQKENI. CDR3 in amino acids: CASSPVTGVTNEQYF. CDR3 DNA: TGTGCCAGCTCACCAGTGACGGGAGTAACCAACGAGCAGTACTTC.

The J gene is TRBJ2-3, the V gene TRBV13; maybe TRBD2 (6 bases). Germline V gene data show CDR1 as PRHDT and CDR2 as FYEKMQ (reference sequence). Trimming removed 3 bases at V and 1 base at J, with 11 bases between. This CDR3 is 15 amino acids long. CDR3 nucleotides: TGTGCCAGCAGCTTCTTAACGGGGGGCACAGATACGCAGTATTTT. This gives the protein CASSFLTGGTDTQYF. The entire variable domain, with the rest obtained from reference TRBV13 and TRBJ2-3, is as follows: AAGVIQSPRHLIKEKRETATLKCYPIPRHDTVYWYQQGPGQDPQFLISFYEKMQSDKGSIPDRFSAQQFSDYHSELNMSSLELGDSALYFCASSFLTGGTDTQYFGPGTRLTVL.

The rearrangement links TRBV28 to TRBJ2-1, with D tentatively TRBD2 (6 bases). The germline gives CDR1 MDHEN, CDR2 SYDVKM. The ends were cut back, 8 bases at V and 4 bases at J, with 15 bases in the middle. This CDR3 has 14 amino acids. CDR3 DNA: TGTGCCAGCCGGGCGGGACCTGATTACAATGAGCAGTTCTTC. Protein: CASRAGPDYNEQFF.

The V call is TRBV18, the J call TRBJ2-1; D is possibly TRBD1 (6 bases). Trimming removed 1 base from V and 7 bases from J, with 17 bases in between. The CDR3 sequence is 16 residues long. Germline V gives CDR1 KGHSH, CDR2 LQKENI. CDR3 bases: TGTGCCAGCTCACCACGGGCAGGGGCGACCCAAAATGAGCAGTTCTTC. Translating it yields CASSPRAGATQNEQFF.

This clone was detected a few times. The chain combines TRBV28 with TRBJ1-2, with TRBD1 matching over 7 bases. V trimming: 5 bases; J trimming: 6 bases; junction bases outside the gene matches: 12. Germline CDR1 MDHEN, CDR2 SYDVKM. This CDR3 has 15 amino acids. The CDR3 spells CASSGGTVKTNGYTF. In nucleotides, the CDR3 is TGTGCCAGCAGTGGGGGGACAGTCAAGACCAATGGCTACACCTTC.

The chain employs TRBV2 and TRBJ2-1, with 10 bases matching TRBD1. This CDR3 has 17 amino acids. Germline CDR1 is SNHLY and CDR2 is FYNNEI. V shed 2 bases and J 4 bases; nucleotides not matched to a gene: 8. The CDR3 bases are TGTGCCAGCAGTGAAACCACCGGGACAGGGGAATACAATGAGCAGTTCTTC. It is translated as CASSETTGTGEYNEQFF. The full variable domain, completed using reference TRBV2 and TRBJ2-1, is EPEVTQTPSHQVTQMGQEVILRCVPISNHLYFYWYRQILGQKVEFLVSFYNNEISEKSEIFDDQFSVERPDGSNFTLKIRSTKLEDSAMYFCASSETTGTGEYNEQFFGPGTRLTVL.